This T cell receptor beta chain stems from a study of T cell responses to AZD1222 COVID-19 vaccine (dated by TCRdb to 2020 to 2022). Background for the entire study: TCR sequencing was performed for 230 to 250 trial participants, of whom some 200 were given two doses of AZD1222 and around 25 were given two doses of MenACWY control vaccine. Enrollment into the trials was organized by age into subgroups of 18-55, 56-69 and 70-plus years, and those subgroups contained approximately 160, 26 and 62 TCR-sequenced participants, respectively.

The junction carries 14 bases between V and J, which are trimmed by 4 bases and 0 bases respectively. CDR1 and CDR2, looked up from the germline V gene, are WSHSY and SAAADI. The CDR3 measures 16 amino acids from cysteine to phenylalanine. The CDR3 DNA has 48 bases and is translated from base 1. The time point label, as the study defines it: about 28 days (+/-7) after the second vaccine dose. Interpreted using the paper, the treatment or condition label stands for: meningococcal conjugate vaccine given as trial control. The vaccinee samples were drawn from two UK trials, COV001 and COV002, one of which was a single-blind randomized controlled phase 2/3 trial testing AZD1222 (ChAdOx1 nCoV-19) in healthy adults. Trial participant PBMC samples were collected at day 0 and day 28 after the second dose for TCRbeta chain sequencing. The paper's findings and limits, for the study overall: Conclusions about previously exposed vaccinees were limited because only 6 or 7 AZD1222 recipients were SARS-CoV-2 seropositive at baseline. In the small 56-69-year group, the increase in depth fell short of significance, most likely because of low power. Because no samples from the day 14 peak response were available, repertoires could be characterized only after the peak T cell response. Epitopes outside the regions mutated in the B.1.351 and B.1.1.7 variants were reportedly recognized by nearly half of the unique spike-specific TCRs. Most participants were white British and females outnumbered males, and the authors suggested that clonal diversity may have been underestimated. After two AZD1222 doses, both the breadth and the depth of spike-specific TCRs were significantly higher than at day 0 and than in MenACWY recipients. The whole spike protein was spanned by vaccine-associated CD4 TCRs, and dominant responses were seen in regions 160-218 and 743-854.

The CDR3 regions of human TCRbeta chains were analyzed by immunosequencing. The source study handled its data this way. TCRs in the repertoires were matched against a reference library of SARS-CoV-2-specific TCRs that had been generated with the MIRA antigen-specificity platform. Breadth meant the fraction of unique TCRs that were SARS-CoV-2-associated, whereas depth meant the fraction of total T cells that were SARS-CoV-2-associated. Using the MIRA data, each spike-specific TCR was assigned both to the spike region to which the TCR was reactive and to a CD4 or CD8 class. Log10-transformed breadth and depth values were compared by one-way ANOVA with Sidak's multiple comparisons tests. TCRdb provides this immuneACCESS table in a form limited to in-frame rearrangements. Some clones are lacking; in checked studies, under half of them reflect an unresolved V gene, and why the rest are absent is not known. D and trimming come from the DNA, and the V and J calls and clone size come from that table. This sample gives 180,000 or so clones in total; 75% to 90% of them show up just once. The ten largest clones represent more than 3.5% of the sample.

For this clone: Its antigen remains undetermined. Per-nucleotide qualities are absent, and no much larger clonotype sits a single base away.

The V and J genes are TRBV10-2 and TRBJ2-3, with TRBD1 as a weak D call on 5 bases. The receptor was isolated from an adult who received the MenACWY meningococcal vaccine as a control. The input for sequencing was peripheral blood, taken 28 days after the second dose of the MenACWY control vaccine. The nucleotide sequence is given as TGCGCCAGCAGTGTCCAAATGACAGTTAGCACAGATACGCAGTATTTT. Its protein reads: CASSVQMTVSTDTQYF.